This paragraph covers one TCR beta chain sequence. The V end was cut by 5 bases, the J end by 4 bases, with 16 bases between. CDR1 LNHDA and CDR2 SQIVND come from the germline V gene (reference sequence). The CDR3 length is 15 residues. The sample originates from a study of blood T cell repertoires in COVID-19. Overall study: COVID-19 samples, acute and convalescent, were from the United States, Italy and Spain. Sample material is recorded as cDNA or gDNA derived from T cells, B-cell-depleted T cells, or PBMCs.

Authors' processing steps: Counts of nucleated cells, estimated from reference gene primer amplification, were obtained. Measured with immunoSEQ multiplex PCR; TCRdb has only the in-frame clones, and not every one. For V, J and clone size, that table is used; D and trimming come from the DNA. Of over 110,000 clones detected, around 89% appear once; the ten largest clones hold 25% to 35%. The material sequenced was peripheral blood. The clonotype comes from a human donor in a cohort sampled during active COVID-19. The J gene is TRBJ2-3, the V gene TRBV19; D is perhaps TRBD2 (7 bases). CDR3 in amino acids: CASSLGGPRADTQYF. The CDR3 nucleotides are TGTGCCAGTAGTTTGGGGGGGCCCCGCGCAGATACGCAGTATTTT.